This TCR beta chain was sequenced for a study of blood T cells in healthy people across ages. Collection of 9.5 to 10 milliliters of peripheral blood was performed for each donor. A minimum of 7 million PBMCs was isolated per sample. A second roughly 6 to 11 cycle PCR used barcoded and J-beta primers. TCRdb processed the 5' RACE reads anew with MiXCR; each CDR3 protein has one entry. This table holds about 970,000 distinct CDR3 sequences, roughly half found once. Findings and limits, study-wide: Older age went with lower TCR beta diversity per million T cells, in a roughly linear way. The unknown donor CMV status may have confounded expanded clonotype changes.

Details on this clonotype: Its antigen is unknown.

What was sequenced was blood. The source is a woman aged 55-70 years in good health.

CDR3 protein: CASRPGGAGTQYF. CDR3 bases: TGTGCCAGCAGGCCGGGTGGAGCGGGGACGCAGTATTTT. V is TRBV27 and J is TRBJ2-3; the match to TRBD2 covers 7 bases. J gave up 9 bases and V 6 bases, and 9 bases lay outside the gene matches. This CDR3 spans 13 amino acids. Germline V CDR1 and CDR2: MNHEY, SMNVEV (reference sequence).